This is a list of T cell receptor beta chains from one sample in a study of shared clonotypes between healthy human individuals. Some clones are missing from TCRdb's copy, which holds only in-frame ones; the method was immunoSEQ multiplex PCR. The sample consists of 2 million to 2.5 million clones, about 95% of them appearing once. The sample comprised naive CD8+ T cells sorted from blood. The receptors come from a man between 18 and 35 years old in good health. The CDR3 runs from the conserved cysteine through the conserved F or W. Fields, in order: J gene, CDR3 length, clone size, D gene, V gene, CDR3 protein, CDR3 DNA. D genes are given only for firm matches. For some rows the clone size is stated as once, few or many, or as a class when expanded; others skip it.

j_call: TRBJ1-2; cdr3_length: 14; clone_size: -; d_call: TRBD1; v_call: TRBV27; cdr3_aa: CASSLTGANYGYTF; cdr3_nt: TGTGCCAGCAGTTTGACAGGGGCAAACTATGGCTACACCTTC
j_call: TRBJ2-7; cdr3_length: 16; clone_size: -; d_call: TRBD1; v_call: TRBV18; cdr3_aa: CASSPWITGEFYEQYF; cdr3_nt: TGTGCCAGCTCACCGTGGATTACAGGGGAGTTCTACGAGCAGTACTTC
j_call: TRBJ1-1; cdr3_length: 13; clone_size: -; d_call: -; v_call: TRBV6-1; cdr3_aa: CASSGWENTEAFF; cdr3_nt: TGTGCCAGCAGTGGATGGGAGAACACTGAAGCTTTCTTT
j_call: TRBJ1-4; cdr3_length: 14; clone_size: -; d_call: -; v_call: TRBV6-5; cdr3_aa: CASSYLGGGLKLFF; cdr3_nt: TGTGCCAGCAGTTACTTGGGGGGCGGGTTAAAACTGTTTTTT
j_call: TRBJ2-7; cdr3_length: 13; clone_size: -; d_call: -; v_call: TRBV27; cdr3_aa: CASSLSQGFEQYF; cdr3_nt: TGTGCCAGCAGTTTGTCCCAGGGGTTCGAGCAGTACTTC
j_call: TRBJ1-1; cdr3_length: 13; clone_size: -; d_call: TRBD1; v_call: TRBV27; cdr3_aa: CASHLTGGTEAFF; cdr3_nt: TGTGCCAGCCACCTCACAGGGGGCACTGAAGCTTTCTTT
j_call: TRBJ2-5; cdr3_length: 13; clone_size: once; d_call: -; v_call: TRBV9; cdr3_aa: CASSSDYQETQYF; cdr3_nt: TGTGCCAGCAGCTCGGATTACCAAGAGACCCAGTACTTC
j_call: TRBJ2-2; cdr3_length: 15; clone_size: -; d_call: TRBD2; v_call: TRBV11-2; cdr3_aa: CASSFLAGSTGELFF; cdr3_nt: TGTGCCAGCAGCTTTCTAGCGGGATCTACCGGGGAGCTGTTTTTT
j_call: TRBJ2-2; cdr3_length: 14; clone_size: -; d_call: -; v_call: TRBV4-2; cdr3_aa: CASSLWRQTGELFF; cdr3_nt: TGTGCCAGCAGCCTCTGGAGACAAACCGGGGAGCTGTTTTTT
j_call: TRBJ2-7; cdr3_length: 14; clone_size: -; d_call: -; v_call: TRBV27; cdr3_aa: CASSSWEEGDEQYF; cdr3_nt: TGTGCCAGCAGTTCCTGGGAAGAAGGGGACGAGCAGTACTTC
j_call: TRBJ2-7; cdr3_length: 16; clone_size: -; d_call: TRBD2; v_call: TRBV18; cdr3_aa: CASSPRAGEDSYEQYF; cdr3_nt: TGTGCCAGCTCACCGAGGGCGGGAGAAGATTCCTACGAGCAGTACTTC
j_call: TRBJ2-1; cdr3_length: 17; clone_size: -; d_call: TRBD2; v_call: TRBV4-1; cdr3_aa: CASSPRTSGGPYNEQFF; cdr3_nt: TGCGCCAGCAGCCCTCGGACTAGCGGGGGCCCTTACAATGAGCAGTTCTTC
j_call: TRBJ2-7; cdr3_length: 14; clone_size: -; d_call: -; v_call: TRBV5-4; cdr3_aa: CASSFGGFSYEQYF; cdr3_nt: TGTGCCAGCAGCTTTGGGGGGTTTTCCTACGAGCAGTACTTC
j_call: TRBJ2-1; cdr3_length: 13; clone_size: -; d_call: TRBD2; v_call: TRBV30; cdr3_aa: CARREVSYNEQFF; cdr3_nt: TGTGCCCGCCGGGAGGTCTCCTACAATGAGCAGTTCTTC
j_call: TRBJ1-1; cdr3_length: 13; clone_size: -; d_call: -; v_call: TRBV10-3; cdr3_aa: CAISDRGNTEAFF; cdr3_nt: TGTGCCATCAGTGACAGGGGTAACACTGAAGCTTTCTTT
j_call: TRBJ2-7; cdr3_length: 14; clone_size: -; d_call: TRBD1; v_call: TRBV5-6; cdr3_aa: CASSYGTGPYEQYF; cdr3_nt: TGTGCCAGCAGCTACGGGACAGGGCCCTACGAGCAGTACTTC
j_call: TRBJ2-3; cdr3_length: 15; clone_size: -; d_call: -; v_call: TRBV9; cdr3_aa: CASAKVGGATDTQYF; cdr3_nt: TGTGCCAGCGCCAAGGTGGGGGGGGCTACAGATACGCAGTATTTT
j_call: TRBJ1-1; cdr3_length: 12; clone_size: -; d_call: -; v_call: TRBV7-9; cdr3_aa: CASSLGITEAFF; cdr3_nt: TGTGCCAGCAGCTTGGGTATCACTGAAGCTTTCTTT
j_call: TRBJ2-5; cdr3_length: 15; clone_size: -; d_call: TRBD1; v_call: TRBV9; cdr3_aa: CASSPEGTDQETQYF; cdr3_nt: TGTGCCAGCAGCCCCGAAGGGACAGACCAAGAGACCCAGTACTTC
j_call: TRBJ2-2; cdr3_length: 13; clone_size: -; d_call: -; v_call: TRBV11-2; cdr3_aa: CATDRKNTGELFF; cdr3_nt: TGTGCCACTGACAGGAAGAACACCGGGGAGCTGTTTTTT
j_call: TRBJ2-1; cdr3_length: 15; clone_size: once; d_call: TRBD1; v_call: TRBV7-2; cdr3_aa: CASRGTGGDGNEQFF; cdr3_nt: TGTGCCAGCAGAGGGACAGGGGGCGACGGAAATGAGCAGTTCTTC
j_call: TRBJ2-5; cdr3_length: 15; clone_size: -; d_call: -; v_call: TRBV6-5; cdr3_aa: CASSPGGEEHETQYF; cdr3_nt: TGTGCCAGCAGCCCCGGCGGGGAGGAGCACGAGACCCAGTACTTC
j_call: TRBJ1-1; cdr3_length: 14; clone_size: -; d_call: -; v_call: TRBV2; cdr3_aa: CASSVGGGETEAFF; cdr3_nt: TGTGCCAGCAGTGTGGGGGGCGGGGAGACTGAAGCTTTCTTT
j_call: TRBJ1-5; cdr3_length: 14; clone_size: -; d_call: -; v_call: TRBV6-5; cdr3_aa: CASSYSTSGGVVHF; cdr3_nt: TGTGCCAGCAGTTACTCGACTTCGGGAGGCGTCGTACATTTT
j_call: TRBJ1-3; cdr3_length: 15; clone_size: -; d_call: -; v_call: TRBV2; cdr3_aa: CASSEAPGVENTIYF; cdr3_nt: TGTGCCAGCAGTGAAGCCCCAGGGGTAGAAAACACCATATATTTT
j_call: TRBJ2-5; cdr3_length: 13; clone_size: -; d_call: -; v_call: TRBV15; cdr3_aa: CATSRDPGETQYF; cdr3_nt: TGTGCCACCAGCAGGGATCCCGGGGAGACCCAGTACTTC
j_call: TRBJ2-1; cdr3_length: 17; clone_size: -; d_call: TRBD2; v_call: TRBV4-1; cdr3_aa: CASSQDQRGLAGLEQFF; cdr3_nt: TGCGCCAGCAGCCAAGATCAGAGGGGGCTAGCGGGGCTTGAGCAGTTCTTC
j_call: TRBJ1-6; cdr3_length: 16; clone_size: -; d_call: TRBD1; v_call: TRBV9; cdr3_aa: CASSPRTGLPVSPLHF; cdr3_nt: TGTGCCAGCAGCCCCCGGACAGGGTTACCGGTTTCACCCCTCCACTTT
j_call: TRBJ2-1; cdr3_length: 14; clone_size: -; d_call: -; v_call: TRBV5-1; cdr3_aa: CASSRDITTDEQFF; cdr3_nt: TGCGCCAGCAGCCGGGACATTACTACCGATGAGCAGTTCTTC
j_call: TRBJ1-2; cdr3_length: 19; clone_size: -; d_call: -; v_call: TRBV4-3; cdr3_aa: CASSQDGEGSGYSYYGYTF; cdr3_nt: TGCGCCAGCAGCCAAGATGGTGAGGGGTCAGGGTATTCATACTATGGCTACACCTTC
j_call: TRBJ1-2; cdr3_length: 16; clone_size: -; d_call: TRBD1; v_call: TRBV6-1; cdr3_aa: CASSDAGTGILYGYTF; cdr3_nt: TGTGCCAGCAGTGATGCCGGGACAGGTATTCTCTATGGCTACACCTTC
j_call: TRBJ1-5; cdr3_length: 14; clone_size: -; d_call: -; v_call: TRBV2; cdr3_aa: CASSAYGGSQPQHF; cdr3_nt: TGTGCCAGCAGTGCTTATGGGGGCAGTCAGCCCCAGCATTTT
j_call: TRBJ2-7; cdr3_length: 14; clone_size: -; d_call: -; v_call: TRBV14; cdr3_aa: CASSQDSLPYEQYF; cdr3_nt: TGTGCCAGCAGCCAAGATTCCCTTCCCTACGAGCAGTACTTC
j_call: TRBJ2-3; cdr3_length: 16; clone_size: once; d_call: -; v_call: TRBV4-3; cdr3_aa: CASSQEPGPSTDTQYF; cdr3_nt: TGCGCCAGCAGCCAAGAACCCGGACCTAGCACAGATACGCAGTATTTT
j_call: TRBJ2-1; cdr3_length: 13; clone_size: -; d_call: -; v_call: TRBV5-4; cdr3_aa: CASSPTDRNEQFF; cdr3_nt: TGTGCCAGCAGCCCGACCGACAGGAATGAGCAGTTCTTC
j_call: TRBJ2-1; cdr3_length: 14; clone_size: -; d_call: -; v_call: TRBV29-1; cdr3_aa: CSVEEESSYNEQFF; cdr3_nt: TGCAGCGTTGAAGAGGAAAGCTCCTACAATGAGCAGTTCTTC
j_call: TRBJ2-7; cdr3_length: 15; clone_size: -; d_call: TRBD2; v_call: TRBV7-9; cdr3_aa: CASSLGLAGPYEQYF; cdr3_nt: TGTGCCAGCAGCTTAGGGCTAGCGGGCCCTTACGAGCAGTACTTC
j_call: TRBJ1-4; cdr3_length: 14; clone_size: -; d_call: -; v_call: TRBV7-9; cdr3_aa: CASSSGSTNEKLFF; cdr3_nt: TGTGCCAGCAGTTCAGGGTCCACTAATGAAAAACTGTTTTTT
j_call: TRBJ2-3; cdr3_length: 14; clone_size: -; d_call: -; v_call: TRBV7-9; cdr3_aa: CASSPTGGTDTQYF; cdr3_nt: TGTGCCAGCAGCCCAACAGGAGGCACAGATACGCAGTATTTT